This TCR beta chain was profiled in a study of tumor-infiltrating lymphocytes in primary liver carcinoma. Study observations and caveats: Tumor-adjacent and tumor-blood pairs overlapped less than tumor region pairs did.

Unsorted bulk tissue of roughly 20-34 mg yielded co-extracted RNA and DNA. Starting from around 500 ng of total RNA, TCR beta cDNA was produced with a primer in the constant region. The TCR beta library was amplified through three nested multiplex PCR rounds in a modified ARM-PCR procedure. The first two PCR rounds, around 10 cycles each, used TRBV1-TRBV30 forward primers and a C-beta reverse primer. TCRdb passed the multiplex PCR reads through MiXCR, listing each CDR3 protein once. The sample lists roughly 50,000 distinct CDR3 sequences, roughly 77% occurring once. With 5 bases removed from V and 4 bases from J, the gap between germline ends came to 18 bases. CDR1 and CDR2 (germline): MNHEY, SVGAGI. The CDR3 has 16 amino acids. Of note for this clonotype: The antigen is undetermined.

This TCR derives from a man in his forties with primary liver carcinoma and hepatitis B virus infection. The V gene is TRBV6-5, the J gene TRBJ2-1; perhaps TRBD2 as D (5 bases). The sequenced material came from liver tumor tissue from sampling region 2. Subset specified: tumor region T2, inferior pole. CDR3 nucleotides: TGTGCCAGCAGTCCCAAAGTACTAGAGTTGTACAATGAGCAGTTCTTC. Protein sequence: CASSPKVLELYNEQFF.